This T cell receptor (beta chain) derives from a study of cytomegalovirus exposure and HLA in healthy donors (dated by TCRdb to about 2017). About the investigation overall: According to an earlier analysis of 587 of the donors, 150 million to 200 million T cells yielded 90 million to 130 million unique TCR beta sequences and 276 Gb of sequence data. An early release covering 550 to 650 HLA-typed donors comprised about 310 gigabases of sequencing data and 85 million or so unique TCR sequences. Among the 398 genotyped donors, around 81% belonged to the genetic ancestry cluster associated with self-reported Caucasian donors. The study was designed to test whether signatures of past pathogen exposure could be identified by cataloging public T cell receptors. The T cell repertoires of around 670 subjects were profiled by immunosequencing and related to cytomegalovirus serostatus. Besides the first cohort of approximately 710 subjects, a separate validation cohort made up of roughly 120 different subjects was used. The study combined high-throughput TCR immunosequencing, statistical association of individual TCRs with disease status, and machine learning to predict cytomegalovirus infection status. A later analysis re-analyzed previously published TCR beta repertoires from hundreds of donors and added high-resolution HLA genotyping to study TCR occurrence patterns. Rather than using new phenotypic data, the later analysis identified candidate immune exposures from TCR beta sequences and from how often those sequences occurred across donors. An earlier analysis of approximately 580 of the donors used high-throughput TCR beta sequencing to judge whether each TCR beta V gene segment behaved as functional or pseudogenic. Donor age, sex, ethnicity and CMV serostatus were compiled together with the repertoire data. A later genetic analysis used genome-wide SNP genotypes for about 55% of the 666 donors, treating that subset as a discovery cohort. Every repertoire in the discovery cohort had been generated on one and the same sequencing platform. Class I and class II HLA loci were covered by the typing at four-digit resolution. Typing coverage differed by locus: A, B, C, DRB1 and DQB1 were typed in about 620-640 donors, DQA1 in roughly 500, DPA1 in 600 to 610, and DPB1 in 450 to 480. Roughly 5 DR-DQ haplotypes were handled as single units for association and clustering, since linkage in the cohort was strong. Among about 390 genotyped donors of the cohort, an average of approximately 240,000 unique TCR beta nucleotide sequences were sequenced per donor, roughly a sixth of them non-productive. Overall study results and their limits: The authors suggested that the approach could potentially be extended to other disease states and immunological phenotypes. A group of highly shared sequence variants was considered likely to be a technical artifact of the sequencing pipeline. Linkage disequilibrium might explain the correlated functional status among segregating V segments, but an unknown experimental factor could not be ruled out. Compared with equally common non-associated chains, HLA-associated TCR beta chains in a later analysis were more clonally expanded and had lower generation probabilities. Three of the identified cytomegalovirus-associated TCR beta chains were confirmed in vitro to be specific for cytomegalovirus antigens. A later analysis reported that several top co-occurrence clusters appeared linked to parvovirus B19, influenza, CMV and Epstein-Barr virus. Assigning TCR associations to individual alleles was difficult when HLA alleles, especially DR and DQ, strongly co-occurred. Because the 87-base-pair reads could not distinguish some IMGT-functional V segments, including TRBV6-2 and TRBV6-3, those segments were excluded. In both the original and validation cohorts, the classifier was reported to diagnose cytomegalovirus status with high specificity and sensitivity. In a later analysis, the rate of TCR association differed among HLA loci, with DRB1 alleles having the most associated TCRs and HLA-C alleles having the fewest. According to a later analysis, most CMV-associated TCR beta chains appeared to be HLA-restricted, and the HLA associations seemed to be driven largely by CMV exposure. According to a later genetic analysis, donors in an Asian-associated ancestry cluster had fewer N-insertions in productive TCRs than the approximately 630-donor mean. In the study, around 150 TCR beta chains were listed as associated with cytomegalovirus. Broadly in line with IMGT annotations, most TCR beta V segments showed up in productive rearrangements about 87% or about 30% of the time in an earlier analysis of roughly 590 of the donors. An association between a missense DCLRE1C variant and V-gene and J-gene trimming of TCR beta chains was found in a later genetic analysis and replicated in an independent cohort. Immune exposure information for the cohort was limited to CMV serostatus. The cohort was sequenced for TCR beta chains only, and without alpha or paired-chain data the features that could be detected were limited. Sequencing depth was assumed to be roughly uniform across donors in the presence/absence analyses, though that assumption may not hold. A further reported finding was that TCR beta sequences accurately predicted the HLA-A and HLA-B alleles for most subjects in the first cohort. Because counts were too low, about 15 rarely observed V segments, including chromosome 9 orphons, were left out of the earlier analysis of 587 of the donors. Because some donors lacked HLA typing at each locus, the association tests relied only on the typed subset. While some public TCRs were present in many individuals, most TCR sequences turned up only very rarely across donors. At a false discovery rate of 0.05, a later analysis linked some 18,000 TCR beta sequences to specific HLA alleles.

The cohort consisted of approximately 690 healthy bone marrow donors. All cohort members were sampled while nominally healthy, although unrecorded immune exposures were likely present. The donor tested CMV seronegative, placing the donor among the 352 seronegative members of the cohort. A peripheral blood sample was collected from each donor, and TCR beta sequencing was performed on peripheral blood mononuclear cells. Genomic DNA extraction from the blood cell samples was performed with the Qiagen DNeasy Blood Extraction Kit. Comments on this clone: The antigen this receptor binds is unknown. Within one base of it there is no much larger clone, and no base qualities were kept.

Libraries were made using the immunoSEQ multiplex PCR assay. For the multiplex PCR, a mixture combining 60 forward primers for TCR Vbeta segments and 13 reverse primers for TCR Jbeta segments was used. The CDR3 region of rearranged TCR beta genes was amplified from genomic DNA by a multiplex PCR assay. Amplified TCR beta libraries were sequenced as 87-base-pair reads on the Illumina HiSeq System. In the original analysis: A later analysis tallied 75 million to 95 million unique TCR beta chains across the 650 to 750 repertoires, and some 10 million of those chains were shared by two or more donors. Raw reads were error-corrected and collapsed into unique sequences with a nearest-neighbor algorithm that merged closely related sequences to remove PCR and sequencing errors. CDR3 sequences were aligned to IMGT reference sequences to assign V, D and J gene segments. For a sequence to be retained, a match of at least six nucleotides was required to both a V gene segment and a J gene segment. A rearrangement counted as productive if the CDR3 had no stop codons and remained in frame with V and J, and every other rearrangement counted as non-productive. CDR3 was defined according to IMGT convention as the region running from the second conserved V-encoded cysteine to the conserved J-encoded phenylalanine. The earlier analysis of approximately 590 of the donors excluded any sequence lacking an unambiguous match to a single V gene segment. In an earlier analysis of 450 to 700 of the donors, V segments were called functional above 56.7% productive rearrangements and were called segregating when the between-donor standard deviation exceeded 5%. A statistical classification framework was built to diagnose cytomegalovirus status from the catalog of TCR beta chain sequences. In a later analysis, TCR nucleotide sequences were compared against IMGT/GENE-DB human TR gene sequences so that V and J genes could be assigned. In a later analysis, CDR3 sequences and most-parsimonious VDJ recombination scenarios were assigned using the TCRdist pipeline. A later analysis defined each TCR beta chain by its CDR3 amino acid sequence plus V-gene family, and excluded reads lacking a unique V-gene family. To address suspected cross-contamination and a sequencing artifact, a later analysis removed approximately 590 highly shared, low-generation-probability nucleotide sequences. In a later analysis, a clonal expansion index was calculated for each public chain from normalized within-repertoire ranks of inferred template counts. A later analysis computed generation probabilities with a VDJ recombination model fitted to out-of-frame rearrangements, and checked the results against IGoR. In a later analysis, hypergeometric tests were used to score TCR-TCR, TCR-HLA and TCR-CMV co-occurrence, with a repertoire-size bias correction applied to TCR pairs. To estimate false discovery rates, a later analysis permuted the HLA or CMV assignments 20 times. A later analysis grouped co-occurring TCRs with DBSCAN, adding TCRdist sequence similarity when clustering within HLA-allele-positive subsets. For co-occurrence clustering, repertoires with fewer than 30,000 or more than 120,000 public chains were excluded, along with roughly five repertoires with anomalous nucleotide sharing. TCRdb obtained this table from immuneACCESS and retained in-frame rearrangements with V and J assigned. These tables miss some clones; where compared with another copy, unresolved V genes account for less than half of the shortfall, and the remainder is unexplained. That table is the source of V, J and clone size, and D and trimming were worked out from the DNA. In all, the sample holds 30,000 to 40,000 clones, and more than 80% of those were seen once. Together, the top ten hold approximately 8.5% of the sample.

Inclusive of the bounding cysteine and phenylalanine, the CDR3 is 13 residues long. The read is trimmed to its CDR3 DNA, 39 bases read in frame from base 1. Taken from the germline V gene, the CDR1 and CDR2 loops are SGHDT and YYEEEE. The V end loses 1 base and the J end loses 3 bases, and a stretch of 7 bases separates them. The sample consisted of PBMCs. The V and J segments used are TRBV5-6 and TRBJ1-2, and the D gene may be TRBD1, 5 bases matching. This TCR came from a middle-aged woman in good health and CMV-seronegative. The CDR3 region reads CASSLSGDYGYTF. The DNA sequence is as follows: TGTGCCAGCAGCTTGTCGGGGGACTATGGCTACACCTTC.